This record covers a single T cell receptor (beta chain). The data are from a study of shared clonotypes between healthy human individuals. The protocol was immunoSEQ multiplex PCR, while the TCRdb copy is restricted to in-frame clones and leaves out a portion. The sample yields about 2 million clones, just under 95% seen once. Naive CD8 cells were CD45RO-negative, positively selected for CCR7, excluding terminally differentiated effector memory CD45RA+ cells. CDR1 is SGHDT and CDR2 is YYEEEE in the germline V gene. The V end lost 4 bases, the J end lost 7 bases, and 15 bases lay between the germline ends. This CDR3 contains 15 residues.

This receptor was obtained from a man aged 18 to 30 in good health. V is TRBV5-6 and J is TRBJ1-6; no reliable D call. Specimen: naive CD8+ T cells sorted from blood. Here the CDR3 DNA reads TGTGCCAGCAGCCTTGGCCCATATGTCAATTCACCCCTCCACTTT. Its translation: CASSLGPYVNSPLHF.